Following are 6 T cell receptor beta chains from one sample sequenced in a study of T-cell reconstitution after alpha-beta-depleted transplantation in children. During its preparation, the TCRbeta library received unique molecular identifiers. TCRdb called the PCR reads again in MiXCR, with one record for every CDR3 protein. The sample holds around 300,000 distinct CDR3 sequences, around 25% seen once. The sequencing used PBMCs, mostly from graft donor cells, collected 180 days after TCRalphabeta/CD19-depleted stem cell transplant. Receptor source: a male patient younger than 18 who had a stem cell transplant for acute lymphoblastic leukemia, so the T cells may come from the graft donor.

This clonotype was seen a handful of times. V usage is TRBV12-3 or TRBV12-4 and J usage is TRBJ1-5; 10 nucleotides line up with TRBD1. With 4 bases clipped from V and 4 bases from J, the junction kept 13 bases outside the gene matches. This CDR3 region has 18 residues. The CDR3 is CASSWFPTGGMRNQPQHF. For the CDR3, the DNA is TGTGCCAGCAGTTGGTTCCCGACAGGGGGCATGAGGAATCAGCCCCAGCATTTT.

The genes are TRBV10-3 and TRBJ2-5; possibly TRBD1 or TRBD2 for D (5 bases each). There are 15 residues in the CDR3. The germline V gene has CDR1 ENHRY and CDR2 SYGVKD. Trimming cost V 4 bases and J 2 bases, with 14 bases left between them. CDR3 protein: CAISGDAANQETQYF. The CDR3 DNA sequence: TGTGCCATCAGTGGGGACGCCGCAAATCAAGAGACCCAGTACTTC.

The CDR3 here is CASSRREVDTQYF. CDR3 nucleotides: TGTGCCAGCAGCCGTCGGGAGGTCGATACGCAGTATTTT. The J gene is TRBJ2-3, the V gene TRBV3-1; TRBD2 agrees at 7 bases. Germline CDR1 reads LGHDT; CDR2 reads YNNKEL (reference sequence). This CDR3 has 13 amino acids. The trim removed 4 bases at V and 6 bases at J, leaving 4 bases unmatched.

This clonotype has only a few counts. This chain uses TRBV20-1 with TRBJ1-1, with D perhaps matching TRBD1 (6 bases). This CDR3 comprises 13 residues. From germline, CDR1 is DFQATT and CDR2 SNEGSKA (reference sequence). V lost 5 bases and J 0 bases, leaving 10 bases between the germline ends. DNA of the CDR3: TGCAGTGCTCAAGGACAGTTGAACACTGAAGCTTTCTTT. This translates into CSAQGQLNTEAFF.

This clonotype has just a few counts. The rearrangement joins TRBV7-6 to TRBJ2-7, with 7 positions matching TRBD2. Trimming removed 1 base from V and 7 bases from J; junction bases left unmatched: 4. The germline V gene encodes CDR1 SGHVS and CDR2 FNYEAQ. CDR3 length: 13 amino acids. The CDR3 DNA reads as TGTGCCAGCAGCTTAGGGGGGGGGTGGGAGCAGTACTTC. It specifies CASSLGGGWEQYF.

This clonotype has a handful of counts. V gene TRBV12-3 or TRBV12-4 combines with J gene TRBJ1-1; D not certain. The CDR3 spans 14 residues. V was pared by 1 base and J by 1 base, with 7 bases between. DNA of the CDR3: TGTGCCAGCAGTTTAGGGATTCGGAACACTGAAGCTTTCTTT. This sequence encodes CASSLGIRNTEAFF.